One sample yielded the 18 T cell receptor beta chains listed below, sequenced in a study of Ad26.COV2.S vaccination and SARS-CoV-2 variants. Treatment: around 19 received Ad26.COV2.S at low or high dose, single or two shots; five or six received placebo; per-sample allocation not given. Day 63 after the first injection of vaccine or placebo was the sampling time. Data came from immunoSEQ multiplex PCR; TCRdb stores just in-frame clones and leaves some out. In the table there are roughly 390,000 clones, 80% to 90% of which are singletons. The input for sequencing was peripheral blood, taken in a trial of Ad26.COV2.S vaccine versus placebo. Every receptor here comes from a person between 18 and 60 years old who received the Ad26.COV2.S COVID-19 vaccine or a placebo.

V and J are TRBV19 and TRBJ1-1; 8 nucleotides align to TRBD1. This CDR3 is built from 16 residues. V lost 6 bases and J lost 4; bases outside the gene matches: 13. Germline lookup yields CDR1 LNHDA and CDR2 SQIVND (reference sequence). The CDR3 loop reads CASRTAGQEISTEAFF. CDR3 DNA: TGTGCCAGTAGAACTGCGGGACAGGAGATAAGCACTGAAGCTTTCTTT.

The chain employs TRBV19 and TRBJ2-1; TRBD1 might be the D (7 bases). The CDR3 covers 15 residues. Germline loops: CDR1 LNHDA, CDR2 SQIVND (reference sequence). V dropped 9 bases and J dropped 2 bases, with 17 bases sitting between them. The CDR3 coding sequence is TGTGCCAGCACGGGGAGGACAGGAACCTACAATGAGCAGTTCTTC. Its protein product is CASTGRTGTYNEQFF. The full variable domain, completed using reference TRBV19 and TRBJ2-1, is DGGITQSPKYLFRKEGQNVTLSCEQNLNHDAMYWYRQDPGQGLRLIYYSQIVNDFQKGDIAEGYSVSREKKESFPLTVTSAQKNPTAFYLCASTGRTGTYNEQFFGPGTRLTVL.

DNA for the CDR3: TGTGCCAGCAGTTTATGGGGTAGTCCTGAAGCTTTCTTT. This encodes CASSLWGSPEAFF. The chain has TRBV12-3 or TRBV12-4 and TRBJ1-1, with D unclear. The CDR3 loop spans 13 amino acids. Trimming took off 2 bases at V and 6 bases at J, with 10 bases between the two ends.

The V call is TRBV6-5, the J call TRBJ1-5; TRBD1 agrees at 11 bases. There are 15 residues in the CDR3. Germline CDR1 is MNHEY and CDR2 is SVGAGI. Losses at the gene ends were 6 bases for V and 4 bases for J; bases not matched to a gene: 5. CDR3 sequence reads: CASSRGTGGNQPQHF. The CDR3 nucleotides read TGTGCCAGCAGCCGCGGGACAGGGGGGAATCAGCCCCAGCATTTT.

The chain links TRBV7-2 to TRBJ2-2, with 13 bases that match TRBD2. The CDR3 loop spans 17 amino acids. In germline, CDR1 is SGHTA, CDR2 FQGNSA. J was trimmed by 7 bases and V by 3 bases; bases with no gene match: 8. For the CDR3, the DNA is TGTGCCAGCAGCTTTTCCCCGGGACTAGCGGGGTTCGGGGAGCTGTTTTTT. Protein product: CASSFSPGLAGFGELFF.

This chain links TRBV7-8 with TRBJ1-5, with TRBD1 as a possible D gene (5 bases). The CDR3 sequence is 16 residues long. The germline CDR1 and CDR2 sequences are SGHVS and FQNEAQ. Trimming stripped 1 base from V and 6 bases from J, with 16 bases between. The CDR3 protein is CASSLGIPGSGQPQHF. CDR3 nucleotide sequence: TGTGCCAGCAGCTTAGGGATCCCAGGGTCGGGTCAGCCCCAGCATTTT.

The chain joins TRBV2 to TRBJ2-7; D unresolved. V was cut by 3 bases and J by 8 bases, with 8 bases left in between. Germline V gives CDR1 SNHLY, CDR2 FYNNEI. This CDR3 has 11 amino acids. This CDR3 is CASSEYTKQYF. CDR3 in DNA: TGTGCCAGCAGTGAGTATACGAAGCAGTACTTC.

This chain's CDR3 is CATSIDRVGQPQHF. CDR3 DNA: TGTGCCACCAGCATAGACAGGGTGGGTCAGCCCCAGCATTTT. V usage is TRBV15 and J usage is TRBJ1-5; 7 nucleotides align to TRBD1. V dropped 4 bases and J dropped 6; count of bases not matched to a gene: 6. Germline loops: CDR1 LNHNV, CDR2 YYDKDF (reference sequence). The CDR3 contains 14 residues.

The chain links TRBV19 to TRBJ2-7; a weak D match, TRBD1 (6 bases). The CDR3 extends over 13 amino acids. CDR1 and CDR2 (germline): LNHDA, SQIVND (reference sequence). With 3 bases removed from V and 6 bases from J, the gap between germline ends came to 12 bases. In DNA, the CDR3 is TGTGCCAGTAGTATTGGAACAGGGCTCGAGCAGTACTTC. This codes for CASSIGTGLEQYF.

This clone was seen just once. The chain recombines TRBV24-1 with TRBJ2-2, with a tentative D call TRBD1 (5 bases). V was trimmed by 5 bases and J by 5 bases, leaving 17 bases between them. CDR1 KGHDR and CDR2 SFDVKD come from the germline V gene. The CDR3 runs 16 residues. DNA of the CDR3: TGTGCCACCAGTGCCTACTCCCTTGCAGGGACCGGGGAGCTGTTTTTT. Its translation: CATSAYSLAGTGELFF.

The chain has TRBV29-1 and TRBJ2-5; D possibly corresponds to TRBD2 (6 bases). The CDR3 is 15 residues long. V was pared by 0 bases and J by 5 bases, with 16 bases between. Germline-derived CDR1 and CDR2 are SQVTM and ANQGSEA. CDR3 DNA: TGCAGCGTTGAAGATCACGGCGGGGTCGAGGAGACCCAGTACTTC. It translates to CSVEDHGGVEETQYF.

The rearrangement uses TRBV2 and TRBJ2-3; weak D call: TRBD1 (5 bases). From germline, CDR1 is SNHLY and CDR2 FYNNEI. The CDR3 extends over 13 amino acids. V was cut by 3 bases and J by 6 bases, with 10 bases left in between. CDR3 DNA sequence: TGTGCCAGCAGTGACCCAAACAGGGATACGCAGTATTTT. It yields the protein CASSDPNRDTQYF.

The gene calls are TRBV29-1 and TRBJ1-1, with D tentatively TRBD1 (6 bases). The CDR3 has 14 amino acids. The germline V gene has CDR1 SQVTM and CDR2 ANQGSEA. Trimming pared 1 base from V and 1 base from J, leaving 10 bases between. The CDR3 DNA follows: TGCAGCGTTGAAGTAGGGGGATCGAACACTGAAGCTTTCTTT. Translation: CSVEVGGSNTEAFF. Drawing the rest from reference TRBV29-1 and TRBJ1-1, the complete variable domain is SAVISQKPSRDICQRGTSLTIQCQVDSQVTMMFWYRQQPGQSLTLIATANQGSEATYESGFVIDKFPISRPNLTFSTLTVSNMSPEDSSIYLCSVEVGGSNTEAFFGQGTRLTVV.

The chain joins TRBV27 to TRBJ1-5, with TRBD1 identical over 9 bases. This CDR3 comprises 17 residues. The germline CDR1 and CDR2 sequences are MNHEY and SMNVEV (reference sequence). The J segment lost 5 bases and the V segment lost 6 bases, leaving 14 bases of the junction unmatched. DNA of the CDR3: TGTGCCAGCAGGGACCAATTCCGGGACAGGGATCATCAGCCCCAGCATTTT. This encodes CASRDQFRDRDHQPQHF.

This clone has just a few counts. The chain uses TRBV5-1 and TRBJ2-7, with D tentatively TRBD1 (6 bases). Looked up from germline, CDR1 is SGHRS and CDR2 is YFSETQ. Trimming stripped 4 bases from V and 3 bases from J, with 20 bases between. CDR3 size: 16 residues. CDR3 residues: CASSGSRDRRNYEQYF. CDR3 nucleotides: TGCGCCAGCAGCGGTTCCCGCGACAGGCGAAACTACGAGCAGTACTTC. The variable domain in full, with the rest retrieved from reference TRBV5-1 and TRBJ2-7, is KAGVTQTPRYLIKTRGQQVTLSCSPISGHRSVSWYQQTPGQGLQFLFEYFSETQRNKGNFPGRFSGRQFSNSRSEMNVSTLELGDSALYLCASSGSRDRRNYEQYFGPGTRLTVT.

The chain recombines TRBV7-2 with TRBJ2-3; D is perhaps TRBD1 (5 bases). CDR1 is SGHTA and CDR2 is FQGNSA in the germline V gene. The CDR3 runs 17 residues. Between the trimmed V and J ends, which lost 6 bases and 2 bases, there was a span of 21 bases. DNA of the CDR3: TGTGCCAGCAGTCTAGGGGCTGCTGGGGCTCCCACAGATACGCAGTATTTT. It encodes CASSLGAAGAPTDTQYF.

J is TRBJ1-3 and V is TRBV7-9; 7 bases map to TRBD1. The CDR3 runs to 17 residues. Per germline, CDR1 SEHNR and CDR2 FQNEAQ (reference sequence). Trimming took 2 bases from V and 1 from J; bases not matched to a gene: 8. The DNA of the CDR3 is TGTGCCAGCAGCTTACCATCAGGGGGAAGGTCTGGAAACACCATATATTTT. Its translation: CASSLPSGGRSGNTIYF.

This clone was seen more than once but under ten times. V and J are TRBV4-1 and TRBJ2-5; 7 positions agree with TRBD2. The CDR3 has 14 residues. V gave up 0 bases and J gave up 3 bases; unmatched junction bases: 1. CDR1 and CDR2 from the germline V gene are MGHRA and YSYEKL. CDR3 residues: CASSQDLAEETQYF. The DNA for the CDR3 is TGCGCCAGCAGCCAAGATCTAGCGGAAGAGACCCAGTACTTC.